This is a list of T cell receptor beta chains from one sample in a study of radiation and T cells in renal cell carcinoma. Profiling relied on immunoSEQ multiplex PCR, and the TCRdb table lists in-frame clones only, not all of them. Of about 140,000 clones listed, 75% to 90% are singletons. The specimen comprised blood, sampled from a patient whose treatment included radiotherapy and nephrectomy. Every receptor here comes from a woman aged 50 to 60 with renal cell carcinoma. Both conserved end residues are part of each CDR3. Fields, in order: J gene, clone size, D gene, V gene, CDR3 DNA, CDR3 protein. The D gene is left open where the match is weak. Some rows have no size entry. The others give once, few or many, or a class for an expanded clone.

J gene: TRBJ2-5
clone size: NA
D gene: NA
V gene: TRBV19
CDR3 DNA: TGTGCCAGTAGTAAACAGGGTAGGGAAGAGACCCAGTACTTC
CDR3 protein: CASSKQGREETQYF

J gene: TRBJ1-1
clone size: NA
D gene: TRBD1
V gene: TRBV6-5
CDR3 DNA: TGTGCCAGCAGGAGGACAGGGGAGGGCACTGAAGCTTTCTTT
CDR3 protein: CASRRTGEGTEAFF

J gene: TRBJ1-5
clone size: NA
D gene: TRBD1
V gene: TRBV5-1
CDR3 DNA: TGCGCCAGCAGCCCGGGACAGGGAGGCCAGCCCCAGCATTTT
CDR3 protein: CASSPGQGGQPQHF

J gene: TRBJ2-7
clone size: NA
D gene: NA
V gene: TRBV6-5
CDR3 DNA: TGTGCCAGCAGTTACGACGGAACTAAATACGAGCAGTACTTC
CDR3 protein: CASSYDGTKYEQYF

J gene: TRBJ2-7
clone size: once
D gene: TRBD1
V gene: TRBV7-8
CDR3 DNA: TGTGCCAGCACCCTCAGGGGGAACTTATACGAGCAGTACTTC
CDR3 protein: CASTLRGNLYEQYF

J gene: TRBJ2-7
clone size: NA
D gene: NA
V gene: TRBV10-1
CDR3 DNA: TGCGCCAGCAGTCGGACAGCTTACGAGCAGTACTTC
CDR3 protein: CASSRTAYEQYF

J gene: TRBJ2-2
clone size: NA
D gene: NA
V gene: TRBV5-4
CDR3 DNA: TGTGCCAGCAGCTTTGACCCCGAGGCAGCGAACACCGGGGAGCTGTTTTTT
CDR3 protein: CASSFDPEAANTGELFF

J gene: TRBJ2-3
clone size: NA
D gene: TRBD2
V gene: TRBV29-1
CDR3 DNA: TGCAGCGTTGGGGCGGGAGGACACACAGATACGCAGTATTTT
CDR3 protein: CSVGAGGHTDTQYF

J gene: TRBJ2-2
clone size: NA
D gene: TRBD2
V gene: TRBV5-1
CDR3 DNA: TGCGCCAGCAGCTCGGGACTAGCTGCCGGGGAGCTGTTTTTT
CDR3 protein: CASSSGLAAGELFF

J gene: TRBJ2-7
clone size: NA
D gene: TRBD2
V gene: TRBV5-1
CDR3 DNA: TGCGCCAGCAGCCTGGGACTAGCGGGGCCCGGTGAGCAGTACTTC
CDR3 protein: CASSLGLAGPGEQYF

J gene: TRBJ1-1
clone size: NA
D gene: TRBD1
V gene: TRBV28
CDR3 DNA: TGTGCCGGGGAAGACAGGGGGAGGACTGAAGCTTTCTTT
CDR3 protein: CAGEDRGRTEAFF

J gene: TRBJ2-5
clone size: once
D gene: NA
V gene: TRBV5-5
CDR3 DNA: TGTGCCAGCAGCTTGTTAGGGGGGTCGGGGGAGACCCAGTACTTC
CDR3 protein: CASSLLGGSGETQYF

J gene: TRBJ2-1
clone size: NA
D gene: NA
V gene: TRBV13
CDR3 DNA: TGTGCCAGCAGCGGAAACCCGGACCCCAATGAGCAGTTCTTC
CDR3 protein: CASSGNPDPNEQFF

J gene: TRBJ2-3
clone size: NA
D gene: NA
V gene: TRBV6-5
CDR3 DNA: TGTGCCAGCAGTTACTCGGACGGCACAGATACGCAGTATTTT
CDR3 protein: CASSYSDGTDTQYF

J gene: TRBJ2-7
clone size: NA
D gene: TRBD2
V gene: TRBV14
CDR3 DNA: TGTGCCAGCAACAGACTAGCGGGAGTGCAGTACTTC
CDR3 protein: CASNRLAGVQYF

J gene: TRBJ2-3
clone size: NA
D gene: NA
V gene: TRBV5-6
CDR3 DNA: TGTGCCAGCAGCTGGACTTCCACAGATACGCAGTATTTT
CDR3 protein: CASSWTSTDTQYF

J gene: TRBJ2-6
clone size: NA
D gene: TRBD2
V gene: TRBV9
CDR3 DNA: TGTGCCAGCAGCGTAGATGTAGCGGGACTTCGAAGCTCTGGGGCCAACGTCCTGACTTTC
CDR3 protein: CASSVDVAGLRSSGANVLTF

J gene: TRBJ1-2
clone size: NA
D gene: NA
V gene: TRBV7-9
CDR3 DNA: TGTGCCAGCAGCTCTTACGGGGGGCTCTATGGCTACACCTTC
CDR3 protein: CASSSYGGLYGYTF

J gene: TRBJ2-1
clone size: NA
D gene: TRBD2
V gene: TRBV7-2
CDR3 DNA: TGTGCCAGCAGCTTAGTTGGGGTGGCAGCGGGGAACAATGAGCAGTTCTTC
CDR3 protein: CASSLVGVAAGNNEQFF

J gene: TRBJ2-7
clone size: once
D gene: TRBD1
V gene: TRBV6-6
CDR3 DNA: TGTGCCAATAAACCTTCCAGGGACAGGGACCACGAGCAGTACTTC
CDR3 protein: CANKPSRDRDHEQYF